This T cell receptor (beta chain) is drawn from a study of shared clonotypes between healthy human individuals. Study-level findings and limits: Depth of sequencing was expected to influence donor clonotype sharing. Only blood was sampled, and tissue TCR repertoires likely differ from blood ones.

To note about this clone: The antigen is unknown.

TCRdb keeps only in-frame clones here, not all; method: immunoSEQ multiplex PCR. The sample has approximately 530,000 clones, 95% to 96% seen once. V lost 0 bases to trimming and J lost 3 bases; unmatched junction nucleotides: 6. The germline V gene encodes CDR1 SGDLS and CDR2 YYNGEE. This CDR3 is 16 amino acids long. All donors qualified as healthy HIV-negative adults and had experienced no recent acute infections or vaccinations. All of the donors resided in Nashville, Tennessee, and each was a Caucasian adult. The sequenced sample consisted of naive CD4+ T cells sorted from blood. Subset here: CD45RA+ positively selected. The rearrangement links TRBV9 to TRBJ2-3, with 8 bases lining up with TRBD2. The sequence was collected from a woman between 25 and 40 years old in good health. CDR3 nucleotide sequence: TGTGCCAGCAGCGTAGCGCGGCGGGAGGAAACAGATACGCAGTATTTT. Amino acid sequence: CASSVARREETDTQYF.